A few counts support the clone carrying this T cell receptor beta chain. What it binds is unknown. The sample belongs to a study of radiotherapy plus CTLA-4 blockade in lung cancer. Overall study: Objective response rate was over 15%; disease control rate, around 31%.

Clones were sequenced by immunoSEQ multiplex PCR, and TCRdb holds only the in-frame ones, with some missing. In the table there are roughly 42,000 clones, about four fifths of which are singletons. Study-level findings and limits: Reports identified early blood T cell clone dynamics, with interferon-beta, as the best response predictor.

CDR3 length equals 13 residues. V lost 3 bases, J lost 4 bases, and 6 bases lay in between. Germline V gene sequence: CDR1 KGHSH, CDR2 LQKENI. Participants had chemo-refractory metastatic non-small-cell lung cancer and were treated with focal radiation plus ipilimumab CTLA-4 blockade. The receptor comes from a human donor with non-small cell lung cancer that progressed on radiotherapy plus ipilimumab. Material: peripheral blood, obtained from a patient treated with radiotherapy plus ipilimumab. The chain has TRBV18 and TRBJ2-2; D uncertain. The DNA for the CDR3 is TGTGCCAGCTCACCCCCGGGCACCGGGGAGCTGTTTTTT. Protein product: CASSPPGTGELFF.